The 13 T cell receptor beta chains below were found in one sample sequenced in a study of technical replicates of blood from several donors. The table came from immunoSEQ multiplex PCR; TCRdb's copy has only in-frame clones and leaves some out. The sample records under 95,000 clones, roughly 94% being singletons. The sequencing sample was made of T cells isolated from PBMCs. The source of these receptors is a human donor in good health.

V is TRBV15 and J is TRBJ1-2, with D possibly TRBD1 on 5 matching bases. Germline V lookup: CDR1 LNHNV, CDR2 YYDKDF (reference sequence). V shed 3 bases and J shed 2 bases, with 10 bases lying between them. This CDR3 has 14 residues. The CDR3 reads CATSRGPVNYGYTF. DNA for the CDR3: TGTGCCACCAGCAGGGGGCCAGTGAACTATGGCTACACCTTC. Variable domain in full (rest from reference TRBV15 and TRBJ1-2): DAMVIQNPRYQVTQFGKPVTLSCSQTLNHNVMYWYQQKSSQAPKLLFHYYDKDFNNEADTPDNFQSRRPNTSFCFLDIRSPGLGDTAMYLCATSRGPVNYGYTFGSGTRLTVV.

The rearrangement links TRBV5-1 to TRBJ2-3, with D perhaps TRBD1 (5 bases). CDR3 length equals 16 residues. Germline-derived CDR1 and CDR2 are SGHRS and YFSETQ. V lost 0 bases and J lost 4, with 15 bases in between. The CDR3 loop is CASSLGYDRPSDTQYF. The CDR3 nucleotides read TGCGCCAGCAGCTTGGGGTACGACAGACCTTCAGATACGCAGTATTTT.

The V gene is TRBV5-4, the J gene TRBJ2-2, with D possibly being TRBD2 (5 bases). V was trimmed by 4 bases and J by 1 base, leaving 11 bases between them. CDR1 SGHNT and CDR2 YYREEE come from the germline V gene (reference sequence). The CDR3 length is 15 residues. The CDR3 nucleotides are TGTGCCAGCAGCCCGGGGTCCGTGAACACCGGGGAGCTGTTTTTT. Translated: CASSPGSVNTGELFF.

The CDR3 sequence is CSVEGLGGRGYTF. The CDR3 bases are TGCAGCGTTGAGGGTCTGGGGGGAAGGGGCTACACCTTC. The chain recombines TRBV29-1 with TRBJ1-2; D may be TRBD1 (5 bases). CDR1 and CDR2 from the germline V gene are SQVTM and ANQGSEA. Trimming cost V 3 bases and J 8 bases, with 16 bases left between them. The CDR3 spans 13 residues.

The rearrangement uses TRBV19 and TRBJ2-5; 10 bases line up with TRBD2. V lost 9 bases, J lost 3 bases, and 10 bases stayed unmatched. Germline V CDR1 and CDR2: LNHDA, SQIVND (reference sequence). There are 15 residues in the CDR3. In nucleotides, the CDR3 is TGTGCCAGCCCAATGCTAGCGGGGGAGGAAGAGACCCAGTACTTC. Amino acids: CASPMLAGEEETQYF. Combining the CDR3 with reference TRBV19 and TRBJ2-5 gives the whole variable domain DGGITQSPKYLFRKEGQNVTLSCEQNLNHDAMYWYRQDPGQGLRLIYYSQIVNDFQKGDIAEGYSVSREKKESFPLTVTSAQKNPTAFYLCASPMLAGEEETQYFGPGTRLLVL.

This chain links TRBV14 with TRBJ1-3; D is possibly TRBD1 (5 bases). The CDR3 totals 18 residues. The V end was cut by 4 bases, the J end by 4 bases, with 23 bases between. Germline V gene sequence: CDR1 SGHDN, CDR2 FVKESK. CDR3: CASSRNRPGGAGGNTIYF. The CDR3 nucleotides are TGTGCCAGCAGCCGCAACCGACCGGGAGGGGCGGGAGGAAACACCATATATTTT.

This CDR3 is CASSEGDRPTGGFF. CDR3 bases: TGTGCCAGCAGTGAGGGGGACAGGCCAACCGGTGGGTTCTTC. The chain carries TRBV25-1 and TRBJ2-1; TRBD1 matches 8 bases. V lost 3 bases, J lost 15 bases, and 13 bases stayed unmatched. The V gene's germline CDR1 is MGHDK and CDR2 SYGVNS. The CDR3 sequence is 14 residues long.

The chain uses TRBV4-1 and TRBJ2-7; possible D gene TRBD1, 5 bases. The V and J ends lost 0 bases and 2 bases respectively, with 5 bases between them. CDR1 and CDR2 (germline): MGHRA, YSYEKL. There are 13 residues in the CDR3. The CDR3 sequence: CASSQDRAYEQYF. The CDR3 nucleotides are TGCGCCAGCAGCCAAGACAGGGCCTACGAGCAGTACTTC.

Only one count was recorded for this clone. The J gene is TRBJ2-1, the V gene TRBV9; a weak D match, TRBD2 (5 bases). V was clipped by 4 bases and J by 8 bases, with 13 bases between them. This CDR3 region has 13 residues. Germline V lookup: CDR1 SGDLS, CDR2 YYNGEE. CDR3 residues: CASSTQTLDEQFF. The CDR3 bases are TGTGCCAGCAGCACCCAGACACTAGATGAGCAGTTCTTC.

The rearrangement joins TRBV5-1 to TRBJ2-7, with D maybe TRBD1 (5 bases). Germline CDR1 and CDR2: SGHRS and YFSETQ. Deletions cut 1 base from V and 2 bases from J, with 10 bases between. The CDR3 runs 14 residues. This CDR3 is CASSLPTTAYEQYF. The CDR3 nucleotides read TGCGCCAGCAGCTTGCCCACGACAGCCTACGAGCAGTACTTC.

This chain links TRBV5-4 with TRBJ2-7, with a possible D match to TRBD1 (5 bases). From germline, CDR1 is SGHNT and CDR2 YYREEE (reference sequence). This CDR3 is built from 15 residues. The V end was cut by 4 bases, the J end by 0 bases, with 14 bases between. DNA for the CDR3: TGTGCCAGCAGCCGCGAGGACACGAGCTCCTACGAGCAGTACTTC. It codes for CASSREDTSSYEQYF.

The chain employs TRBV28 and TRBJ2-7; a possible D gene is TRBD1 (6 bases). The CDR3 totals 15 residues. The germline V gene has CDR1 MDHEN and CDR2 SYDVKM. V was cut by 0 bases and J by 1 base, with 10 bases left in between. CDR3 residues: CASSLWVGASYEQYF. The CDR3 DNA reads as TGTGCCAGCAGTTTATGGGTGGGGGCTTCCTACGAGCAGTACTTC.

The rearrangement joins TRBV7-9 to TRBJ1-1; no firm D call. Germline V lookup: CDR1 SEHNR, CDR2 FQNEAQ (reference sequence). There are 13 residues in the CDR3. V was pared by 1 base and J by 4 bases, with 7 bases between. The CDR3 protein is CASSLGGSTEAFF. CDR3 DNA: TGTGCCAGCAGCTTAGGAGGAAGCACTGAAGCTTTCTTT.